These 30 T cell receptor beta chains were all obtained from the same sample, sequenced in a study of blood T cell repertoires in COVID-19. Generated by immunoSEQ multiplex PCR, the TCRdb table keeps only in-frame clones and is missing some. The data hold about 58,000 clones, with around 81% observed a single time. The sequencing input was peripheral blood. Receptors originate from a man at least 80 years old with COVID-19, enrolled during active disease.

The chain links TRBV7-2 to TRBJ1-2, with D possibly matching TRBD1 (6 bases). Trimming removed 5 bases from V and 7 bases from J, with 23 bases in between. CDR1 is SGHTA, CDR2 FQGNSA, per germline. There are 16 residues in the CDR3. CDR3 coding DNA: TGTGCCAGCAGCAAGACCAGGGAGGGGGGGATTGGTGGCTACACCTTC. It translates to CASSKTREGGIGGYTF.

The V gene is TRBV5-6, the J gene TRBJ2-7; 10 nucleotides align to TRBD1. The length of the CDR3 is 14 residues. The ends lost 5 bases at V and 2 bases at J; junction bases unmatched: 4. CDR1 and CDR2 from the germline V gene are SGHDT and YYEEEE. In nucleotides, the CDR3 is TGTGCCAGCAGTAGGACAGGGGGACCCTACGAGCAGTACTTC. It is translated as CASSRTGGPYEQYF.

This sequence joins TRBV11-2 and TRBJ1-5; no reliable D call. The CDR3 contains 14 residues. V lost 3 bases to trimming and J lost 3 bases, with 9 bases between them. Per the germline V gene, CDR1 is SGHAT and CDR2 is FQNNGV. The DNA of the CDR3 is TGTGCCAGCAGCTTCGGGGATTTCAATCAGCCCCAGCATTTT. It translates to CASSFGDFNQPQHF. Based on the CDR3 plus reference TRBV11-2 and TRBJ1-5, the full variable domain is EAGVAQSPRYKIIEKRQSVAFWCNPISGHATLYWYQQILGQGPKLLIQFQNNGVVDDSQLPKDRFSAERLKGVDSTLKIQPAKLEDSAVYLCASSFGDFNQPQHFGDGTRLSIL.

V usage is TRBV11-3 and J usage is TRBJ2-3, with 9 positions matching TRBD2. Germline lookup yields CDR1 SGHNT and CDR2 YENEEA. The junction had 6 bases not matched to a gene; V was cut back by 5 bases and J by 0 bases. The CDR3 runs to 16 residues. The CDR3 region is CASSPRLAASTDTQYF. The CDR3 DNA is TGTGCCAGCAGCCCCCGACTAGCGGCTAGCACAGATACGCAGTATTTT. The full variable domain, completed using reference TRBV11-3 and TRBJ2-3, is EAGVVQSPRYKIIEKKQPVAFWCNPISGHNTLYWYLQNLGQGPELLIRYENEEAVDDSQLPKDRFSAERLKGVDSTLKIQPAELGDSAVYLCASSPRLAASTDTQYFGPGTRLTVL.

J is TRBJ2-1 and V is TRBV14, with 10 bases that match TRBD2. Trimming took 4 bases from V and 3 from J; bases not matched to a gene: 3. This CDR3 has 15 residues. The germline V gene encodes CDR1 SGHDN and CDR2 FVKESK. The CDR3 reads CASSRLAGGYNEQFF. The CDR3 nucleotides are TGTGCCAGCAGCCGCTTAGCGGGGGGCTACAATGAGCAGTTCTTC.

V usage is TRBV19 and J usage is TRBJ2-2; TRBD2 matches 8 bases. The germline CDR1 and CDR2 sequences are LNHDA and SQIVND (reference sequence). V gave up 1 base and J gave up 5 bases; unmatched junction bases: 6. CDR3 length equals 16 residues. CDR3 protein: CASSIVLAGTTGELFF. DNA for the CDR3: TGTGCCAGTAGTATAGTCTTAGCGGGGACAACCGGGGAGCTGTTTTTT.

The V gene is TRBV5-1, the J gene TRBJ2-7; weak D call: TRBD1 (6 bases). Germline V gives CDR1 SGHRS, CDR2 YFSETQ. The V and J ends lost 0 bases and 1 base respectively, with 11 bases between them. This CDR3 is 15 amino acids long. CDR3 DNA: TGCGCCAGCAGCTTGGGAGGGGGTAGATCCTACGAGCAGTACTTC. Translated, it gives CASSLGGGRSYEQYF.

The chain is built from TRBV13 and TRBJ2-7; D is perhaps TRBD2 (6 bases). Germline V gene sequence: CDR1 PRHDT, CDR2 FYEKMQ (reference sequence). Between the trimmed V and J ends, which lost 2 bases and 2 bases, there was a span of 13 bases. This CDR3 is built from 15 residues. The CDR3, as DNA: TGTGCCAGCAGCTTACGGGCGGGGTATACCTACGAGCAGTACTTC. Protein: CASSLRAGYTYEQYF.

The chain links TRBV6-2 or TRBV6-3 to TRBJ1-5, with D uncertain. The CDR3 runs to 13 residues. The V gene's germline CDR1 is MNHEY and CDR2 SVGEGT. Trimming pared 4 bases from V and 9 bases from J, leaving 13 bases between. CDR3 sequence (DNA): TGTGCCAGCAGTTTTGGGCAGGCCTGGCCCCAGCATTTT. The encoded protein is CASSFGQAWPQHF.

This clone was observed a handful of times. V usage is TRBV12-3 or TRBV12-4 and J usage is TRBJ1-6; D gene unclear. The CDR3 spans 13 residues. V gave up 5 bases and J gave up 9 bases, with 11 bases separating them. This CDR3 reads CASSPSTGSPLHF. CDR3 DNA: TGTGCCAGCAGTCCGTCTACGGGTTCACCCCTCCACTTT.

The V call is TRBV5-4, the J call TRBJ2-7, with D unresolved. The CDR3 is 15 residues long. Looked up from germline, CDR1 is SGHNT and CDR2 is YYREEE (reference sequence). V was clipped by 4 bases and J by 0 bases, with 14 bases between them. Here the CDR3 reads CASSLLPDISYEQYF. CDR3 DNA: TGTGCCAGCAGCCTCTTGCCTGACATCTCCTACGAGCAGTACTTC.

This chain uses TRBV6-5 with TRBJ2-3; 10 positions match TRBD2. The CDR3 contains 15 residues. Unmatched junction bases numbered 4, after V lost 2 bases and J lost 5 bases. Germline values: CDR1 MNHEY, CDR2 SVGAGI. Here the CDR3 DNA reads TGTGCCAGCAGTTACAGGCTAGCGGGGGAAGATACGCAGTATTTT. Protein: CASSYRLAGEDTQYF.

In nucleotides, the CDR3 is TGCGCCAGCAGCTTGGGACTCTTAGGTGATGAGCAGTTCTTC. Protein sequence: CASSLGLLGDEQFF. The chain couples TRBV5-1 to TRBJ2-1; D not resolved. Trimming left V 0 bases short and J 8 bases short, with 12 bases between. The CDR3 is made up of 14 amino acids. CDR1 is SGHRS and CDR2 is YFSETQ in the germline V gene.

The chain carries TRBV6-5 and TRBJ2-7, with 11 bases aligning to TRBD1. Germline V gene sequence: CDR1 MNHEY, CDR2 SVGAGI. The junction had 3 bases not matched to a gene; V was cut back by 5 bases and J by 3 bases. The CDR3 sequence is 14 residues long. CDR3 amino acids: CASSRTGGSYEQYF. Written as DNA, the CDR3 is TGTGCCAGCAGTAGGACAGGGGGCAGCTACGAGCAGTACTTC.

The V call is TRBV6-5, the J call TRBJ1-1; 10 nucleotides line up with TRBD1. This CDR3 region has 14 residues. Germline V lookup: CDR1 MNHEY, CDR2 SVGAGI. The V segment lost 8 bases and the J segment 5 bases; nucleotides outside the gene matches: 8. The CDR3 coding sequence is TGTGCCAGCGCCGGGACAGGGGCGGGAACTGAAGCTTTCTTT. Translating it yields CASAGTGAGTEAFF.

The chain has TRBV18 and TRBJ2-3, with a weak D call TRBD2 (5 bases). CDR1 KGHSH and CDR2 LQKENI come from the germline V gene. This CDR3 has 16 amino acids. Trimming stripped 5 bases from V and 0 bases from J, with 15 bases between. CDR3 amino acids: CASSTTSRLSTDTQYF. The DNA for the CDR3 is TGTGCCAGCTCAACCACATCCCGACTAAGCACAGATACGCAGTATTTT. Combining the CDR3 with reference TRBV18 and TRBJ2-3 gives the whole variable domain NAGVMQNPRHLVRRRGQEARLRCSPMKGHSHVYWYRQLPEEGLKFMVYLQKENIIDESGMPKERFSAEFPKEGPSILRIQQVVRGDSAAYFCASSTTSRLSTDTQYFGPGTRLTVL.

The chain is built from TRBV5-1 and TRBJ2-1, with D tentatively TRBD1 (6 bases). The CDR3 has 16 amino acids. Germline CDR1 is SGHRS and CDR2 is YFSETQ. Trimming shortened V by 2 bases and J by 1 base, and 13 bases separated the two germline ends. The CDR3 loop is CASSFSGTPSYNEQFF. DNA of the CDR3: TGCGCCAGCAGCTTTTCCGGGACACCTTCCTACAATGAGCAGTTCTTC.

The chain employs TRBV21-1 and TRBJ2-7; the tabulated D call, TRBD1, remains unverified against the DNA. TRBV21-1 is described as a pseudogene. CDR3 length equals 13 residues. The CDR3 spells CASRTGGSYEQYV. The CDR3 DNA follows: TGTGCCTCGCGGACAGGGGGCTCCTACGAGCAGTACGTC.

This chain links TRBV4-2 with TRBJ1-3; D possibly corresponds to TRBD1 (6 bases). V lost 4 bases to trimming and J lost 4 bases, with 20 bases between them. The CDR3 totals 17 residues. Germline loops: CDR1 LGHNA, CDR2 YNFKEQ. CDR3 loop: CASSPRQVPLGGNTIYF. CDR3 nucleotides: TGTGCCAGCAGCCCGCGACAGGTTCCCCTTGGGGGAAACACCATATATTTT.

This clone has just a few counts. The chain joins TRBV19 to TRBJ1-2; D unresolved. The CDR3 is 17 residues long. The ends were cut back, 5 bases at V and 2 bases at J, with 21 bases in the middle. Germline CDR1 LNHDA, CDR2 SQIVND (reference sequence). DNA for the CDR3: TGTGCCAGTAGTCGCTCCACGGGGAATCGCCCAAACTATGGCTACACCTTC. It yields the protein CASSRSTGNRPNYGYTF. Filled out from reference TRBV19 and TRBJ1-2, the complete variable domain reads DGGITQSPKYLFRKEGQNVTLSCEQNLNHDAMYWYRQDPGQGLRLIYYSQIVNDFQKGDIAEGYSVSREKKESFPLTVTSAQKNPTAFYLCASSRSTGNRPNYGYTFGSGTRLTVV.

The rearrangement uses TRBV14 and TRBJ1-2; perhaps TRBD1 as D (6 bases). Germline CDR1 reads SGHDN; CDR2 reads FVKESK. V was cut by 4 bases and J by 6 bases, with 18 bases left in between. CDR3 length equals 15 residues. Written as DNA, the CDR3 is TGTGCCAGCAGCCCCCAAAATCGGCAGGGGAATGGCTACACCTTC. It encodes CASSPQNRQGNGYTF. Full variable domain (remainder filled in from reference TRBV14 and TRBJ1-2): EAGVTQFPSHSVIEKGQTVTLRCDPISGHDNLYWYRRVMGKEIKFLLHFVKESKQDESGMPNNRFLAERTGGTYSTLKVQPAELEDSGVYFCASSPQNRQGNGYTFGSGTRLTVV.

This rearrangement joins TRBV5-1 to TRBJ2-5; D call uncertain. The germline V gene has CDR1 SGHRS and CDR2 YFSETQ. The CDR3 has 13 amino acids. V gave up 0 bases and J gave up 4 bases, with 7 bases separating them. CDR3 region: CASSLDTVETQYF. The CDR3, as DNA: TGCGCCAGCAGCTTGGATACGGTAGAGACCCAGTACTTC.

In nucleotides, the CDR3 is TGTGCCAGCAGTCCCAGACTATCCGCCCAGCATTTT. It yields the protein CASSPRLSAQHF. The chain has TRBV6-2 or TRBV6-3 and TRBJ1-5; D unresolved. The germline CDR1 and CDR2 sequences are MNHEY and SVGEGT. Trimming left V 5 bases short and J 11 bases short, with 13 bases between. This CDR3 is 12 amino acids long.

This clone came up a few times. The chain recombines TRBV20-1 with TRBJ1-2; D unclear. Trimming removed 3 bases from V and 5 bases from J, with 10 bases in between. Germline assignment: CDR1 DFQATT and CDR2 SNEGSKA (reference sequence). The CDR3 totals 12 residues. The CDR3 DNA sequence: TGCAGTGCTAGTGCATATCTATATGGCTACACCTTC. This translates into CSASAYLYGYTF.

CDR3 sequence reads: CASSQEGGNTEAFF. The CDR3 DNA reads as TGTGCCAGCAGCCAAGAGGGAGGGAACACTGAAGCTTTCTTT. The chain links TRBV3-1 (or the pseudogene TRBV3-2) to TRBJ1-1, with D hard to call. V was pared by 0 bases and J by 1 base, with 6 bases between. The length of the CDR3 is 14 residues. From germline, CDR1 is LGHDT and CDR2 YNNKEL (reference sequence).

The V call is TRBV7-3, the J call TRBJ1-1; 7 bases fit TRBD1. Trimming at V came to 5 bases and at J to 1 base, leaving 10 bases not matched to a gene. Germline loops: CDR1 SGHTA, CDR2 FQGTGA. This CDR3 contains 16 residues. The CDR3 reads CASSPGQRIPNTEAFF. The CDR3 nucleotides are TGTGCCAGCAGCCCGGGACAGAGGATCCCGAACACTGAAGCTTTCTTT.

The chain has TRBV4-2 and TRBJ1-5; no clear D. CDR3 length: 14 amino acids. With 0 bases removed from V and 4 bases from J, the gap between germline ends came to 7 bases. CDR1 is LGHNA and CDR2 is YNFKEQ in the germline V gene. In nucleotides, the CDR3 is TGTGCCAGCAGCCAAGAGTCGAGGAATCAGCCCCAGCATTTT. Translation: CASSQESRNQPQHF.

The rearrangement joins TRBV9 to TRBJ1-3, with 9 bases that match TRBD1. This CDR3 contains 17 residues. Germline V gene data show CDR1 as SGDLS and CDR2 as YYNGEE. The trim removed 2 bases at V and 2 bases at J, leaving 8 bases unmatched. CDR3 DNA sequence: TGTGCCAGCAGCGTCACAGGGGGCGCCCCAGCTGGAAACACCATATATTTT. Its protein is CASSVTGGAPAGNTIYF.

The chain couples TRBV5-4 to TRBJ1-2, with 9 bases matching TRBD1. Germline trimming cut 2 bases from V and 9 bases from J; bases unmatched to any gene: 14. Looked up from germline, CDR1 is SGHNT and CDR2 is YYREEE (reference sequence). The CDR3 runs to 16 residues. In DNA, the CDR3 is TGTGCCAGCAGCTTCCCCGGACAGGGGCGCGAAATCCGCTACACCTTC. Protein: CASSFPGQGREIRYTF.

The gene calls are TRBV6-5 and TRBJ1-2; 7 bases match TRBD1. CDR1 and CDR2 from the germline V gene are MNHEY and SVGAGI. The CDR3 length is 14 residues. After removal of 6 bases from V and 2 bases from J, the junction contained 6 bases not matched to a gene. In DNA, the CDR3 is TGTGCCAGCAGCCGGGACAGCGTAAACTATGGCTACACCTTC. This sequence encodes CASSRDSVNYGYTF.